A single sample gave rise to the 5 T cell receptor beta chains below, sequenced in a study of T cells in Graves' hyperthyroidism and ophthalmopathy (dated by TCRdb to the late 2010s). The library was prepared using multiplex PCR. Data came from an Illumina HiSeq 2000. TCR beta CDR3 regions were amplified from RNA transcripts. For the first round of RT-PCR on the TCR CDR3, the HTBI primer set was used together with the Qiagen OneStep RT-PCR kit. TCRdb reprocessing: public reads trimmed at Q25 with fastp, clones called with MiXCR, in-frame beta chains kept. Every distinct CDR3 protein forms one entry, paired with its most common genes and DNA. The sample table holds about 350,000 distinct CDR3 sequences, of which more than 11% were seen once. Around 24% of the sample rests with the top ten. The sample taken for sequencing was blood. The origin of the receptors is a woman in her twenties or thirties with Graves' hyperthyroidism.

This chain connects TRBV11-2 to TRBJ1-3, with D hard to call. The CDR3 totals 16 residues. Germline CDR1 SGHAT, CDR2 FQNNGV. Trimming shortened V by 2 bases and J by 0 bases, and 11 bases separated the two germline ends. The CDR3 loop is CASSLHLGPSGNTIYF. DNA for the CDR3: TGTGCCAGCAGCTTACATCTGGGTCCCTCTGGAAACACCATATATTTT.

This clonotype has a count of ten or more. The CDR3 DNA reads TGTGCCAGCAGAGACCGACTTGGACGGAGCCTGATGAGGGGCTACACCTTC. Translation gives CASRDRLGRSLMRGYTF. The chain is built from TRBV2 and TRBJ1-2; D remains unclear. V shed 6 bases and J shed 8 bases, with 28 bases lying between them. The V gene's germline CDR1 is SNHLY and CDR2 FYNNEI. The CDR3 covers 17 residues. Full variable domain (outside the CDR3, taken from reference TRBV2 and TRBJ1-2): EPEVTQTPSHQVTQMGQEVILRCVPISNHLYFYWYRQILGQKVEFLVSFYNNEISEKSEIFDDQFSVERPDGSNFTLKIRSTKLEDSAMYFCASRDRLGRSLMRGYTFGSGTRLTVV.

This clonotype was counted between two and nine times. The CDR3 sequence: CASSQPGTSGANVLTF. CDR3 nucleotide sequence: TGTGCCAGCTCACAGCCAGGGACCTCTGGGGCCAACGTCCTGACTTTC. The chain combines TRBV18 with TRBJ2-6; D may correspond to TRBD1 or TRBD2 (5 bases each). Trimming took 4 bases from V and 0 from J, leaving 10 bases between them. This CDR3 has 16 residues. Germline V gene lookup returns CDR1 KGHSH and CDR2 LQKENI.

This clonotype was seen a handful of times. The gene calls are TRBV20-1 and TRBJ2-3, with D tentatively TRBD2 (5 bases). V dropped 7 bases and J dropped 4 bases, with 21 bases sitting between them. CDR1 DFQATT and CDR2 SNEGSKA come from the germline V gene (reference sequence). The CDR3 has 15 residues. The CDR3 DNA follows: TGCAGTGTCCTTTTCCCGGGGAAGTCAGCAGATACGCAGTATTTT. Translating it yields CSVLFPGKSADTQYF.

About this clonotype itself: This may come from a read error, since a much larger clone is one base off. V is TRBV28 and J is TRBJ2-5; 7 nucleotides agree with TRBD2. The CDR3 extends over 15 amino acids. Germline CDR1 reads MDHEN; CDR2 reads SYDVKM. The CDR3 DNA reads TGTGCCAGCGGTTTCTTTCTAGCGGAAGAAGAGACCCAGTACTTC. Its translation: CASGFFLAEEETQYF.